Presented here are 3 T cell receptor beta chains from one specimen sequenced in a study of blood T cell repertoires in COVID-19. Generated by immunoSEQ multiplex PCR, the TCRdb table keeps only in-frame clones and is missing some. Seen here are approximately 150,000 clones, 83% observed once, and the top ten hold roughly 2%. Sequenced input: peripheral blood. Every receptor here comes from a woman of 80 years or more with acute or convalescent COVID-19.

V gene TRBV5-1 combines with J gene TRBJ2-3; maybe TRBD1 (5 bases). The CDR3 has 14 amino acids. Germline V gene data show CDR1 as SGHRS and CDR2 as YFSETQ. Trimming stripped 0 bases from V and 1 base from J, with 6 bases between. The CDR3 sequence: CASSLEQGTDTQYF. CDR3 DNA: TGCGCCAGCAGCTTGGAACAGGGCACAGATACGCAGTATTTT.

The chain employs TRBV11-2 and TRBJ1-3; 7 nucleotides align to TRBD1. With V trimmed by 2 bases and J by 9 bases, 7 bases remained unmatched. The germline V gene encodes CDR1 SGHAT and CDR2 FQNNGV. The CDR3 contains 14 residues. The CDR3 DNA sequence: TGTGCCAGCAGCTTACAGCAGGGGGTAGGCACCATATATTTT. Translation: CASSLQQGVGTIYF. The full variable domain, with the rest looked up from reference TRBV11-2 and TRBJ1-3, is EAGVAQSPRYKIIEKRQSVAFWCNPISGHATLYWYQQILGQGPKLLIQFQNNGVVDDSQLPKDRFSAERLKGVDSTLKIQPAKLEDSAVYLCASSLQQGVGTIYFGEGSWLTVV.

This chain links TRBV5-1 with TRBJ2-5; 8 bases line up with TRBD2. Unmatched junction bases numbered 3, after V lost 1 base and J lost 1 base. The CDR3 extends over 15 amino acids. Germline V gene sequence: CDR1 SGHRS, CDR2 YFSETQ. The CDR3 here is CASSLRLASQETQYF. The CDR3 nucleotides are TGCGCCAGCAGCTTGAGACTAGCGAGCCAAGAGACCCAGTACTTC.